These 19 T cell receptor beta chains were all obtained from the same sample, sequenced in a study of beta chain features in type 1 diabetes. The entirety of the isolated RNA underwent reverse transcription, so expressed TCRB transcripts were sequenced. The table came from immunoSEQ multiplex PCR; TCRdb's copy has only in-frame clones and leaves some out. The repertoire includes 900,000 or so clones, roughly a sixth of them detected once, and 0.02% to 0.025% sits in the top ten. Sequencing was carried out using naive CD4+ T cells from blood. The receptors come from a woman younger than 30 in good health.

This clone came up a few times. In DNA, the CDR3 is TGTGCCAGCTCACCCGGTGTAGTGGCCACTAATGAAAAACTGTTTTTT. Residues: CASSPGVVATNEKLFF. This sequence joins TRBV18 and TRBJ1-4; D not resolved. Germline V gives CDR1 KGHSH, CDR2 LQKENI. Deletions cut 3 bases from V and 2 bases from J, with 13 bases between. This CDR3 spans 16 amino acids.

This clone came up a few times. This CDR3 is also generated by other DNA sequences in the sample. V usage is TRBV19 and J usage is TRBJ2-3; D remains unclear. V was clipped by 3 bases and J by 6 bases, with 4 bases between them. The germline CDR1 and CDR2 sequences are LNHDA and SQIVND (reference sequence). The CDR3 spans 11 residues. The CDR3 DNA is TGTGCCAGTAGTATCCGGGATACGCAGTATTTT. This gives the protein CASSIRDTQYF.

The gene calls are TRBV19 and TRBJ2-1; D may be TRBD2 (5 bases). This CDR3 is 12 amino acids long. The germline CDR1 and CDR2 sequences are LNHDA and SQIVND (reference sequence). The ends were cut back, 11 bases at V and 2 bases at J, with 10 bases in the middle. CDR3 DNA sequence: TGTGCCTCCACCGGGACCTACAATGAGCAGTTCTTC. Translating gives CASTGTYNEQFF. Looking up the rest from reference TRBV19 and TRBJ2-1 gives the full variable domain: DGGITQSPKYLFRKEGQNVTLSCEQNLNHDAMYWYRQDPGQGLRLIYYSQIVNDFQKGDIAEGYSVSREKKESFPLTVTSAQKNPTAFYLCASTGTYNEQFFGPGTRLTVL.

This clone was seen a few times. The chain is built from TRBV29-1 and TRBJ2-4; tentative D call: TRBD2 (5 bases). In germline, CDR1 is SQVTM, CDR2 ANQGSEA. V was shortened by 3 bases and J by 1 base, with 13 bases between the two germline ends. CDR3 length equals 15 residues. The CDR3 is CSVEGFRGAKNIQYF. In nucleotides, the CDR3 is TGCAGCGTTGAGGGGTTTCGGGGTGCCAAAAACATTCAGTACTTC.

This clone appeared a few times. The V and J genes are TRBV7-9 and TRBJ1-5, with a tentative D call TRBD1 (6 bases). V was trimmed by 1 base and J by 3 bases, leaving 16 bases between them. The CDR3 sequence is 17 residues long. Germline CDR1 reads SEHNR; CDR2 reads FQNEAQ (reference sequence). The CDR3 DNA sequence: TGTGCCAGCAGCTTAGGGGTGGGGACAACCTCCAATCAGCCCCAGCATTTT. Its protein product is CASSLGVGTTSNQPQHF.

The chain recombines TRBV2 with TRBJ1-2; 7 bases align to TRBD1. The CDR3 contains 12 residues. CDR1 and CDR2 from the germline V gene are SNHLY and FYNNEI. V gave up 10 bases and J gave up 7 bases; unmatched junction bases: 9. Here the CDR3 DNA reads TGTGCCACCCGAGGGGGCACGCGTGGCTACACCTTC. Protein product: CATRGGTRGYTF.

The V and J genes are TRBV6-4 and TRBJ2-3, with D maybe TRBD1 (5 bases). Trimming left V 8 bases short and J 2 bases short, with 20 bases between. The CDR3 runs to 16 residues. The germline V gene has CDR1 MRHNA and CDR2 SNTAGT. CDR3 residues: CASPEITPRDTDTQYF. The CDR3 coding sequence is TGTGCCAGCCCCGAGATCACTCCCAGGGACACAGATACGCAGTATTTT.

The genes are TRBV2 and TRBJ1-5, with a possible D match to TRBD1 (6 bases). The CDR3 has 13 residues. From germline, CDR1 is SNHLY and CDR2 FYNNEI. V shed 6 bases and J shed 7 bases, with 13 bases lying between them. The CDR3 region is CASSKDSGQPQHF. As DNA, the CDR3 is TGTGCCAGCAGCAAGGACAGCGGCCAGCCCCAGCATTTT. The complete variable domain, with remaining parts taken from reference TRBV2 and TRBJ1-5, reads EPEVTQTPSHQVTQMGQEVILRCVPISNHLYFYWYRQILGQKVEFLVSFYNNEISEKSEIFDDQFSVERPDGSNFTLKIRSTKLEDSAMYFCASSKDSGQPQHFGDGTRLSIL.

This clone was observed a handful of times. The chain employs TRBV2 and TRBJ2-7; D is unresolved. Germline V gene lookup returns CDR1 SNHLY and CDR2 FYNNEI. The V gene lost 4 bases and the J gene lost 0 bases, with 10 bases spanning the gap. There are 14 residues in the CDR3. CDR3 residues: CASSGIPGSYEQYF. The CDR3 coding sequence is TGTGCCAGCAGTGGTATCCCGGGCTCCTACGAGCAGTACTTC.

This clone was detected a few times. The J gene is TRBJ2-2, the V gene TRBV5-4; either TRBD1 or TRBD2 may supply D (6 bases each). CDR3 size: 14 residues. CDR1 is SGHNT, CDR2 YYREEE, per germline (reference sequence). V shed 4 bases and J shed 5 bases, with 12 bases lying between them. The CDR3 loop reads CASSTGGGTGELFF. CDR3 sequence (DNA): TGTGCCAGCAGCACTGGAGGGGGAACCGGGGAGCTGTTTTTT.

The chain links TRBV28 to TRBJ1-2, with D maybe TRBD1 (6 bases). The germline CDR1 and CDR2 sequences are MDHEN and SYDVKM. V was clipped by 3 bases and J by 8 bases, with 13 bases between them. This CDR3 is built from 13 residues. This CDR3 is CASSFGGAGGYTF. The CDR3 bases are TGTGCCAGCAGTTTTGGGGGCGCGGGGGGCTACACCTTC.

This clone was seen only a few times. The chain joins TRBV5-1 to TRBJ1-2; D is unclear. The CDR3 sequence is 14 residues long. CDR1 SGHRS and CDR2 YFSETQ come from the germline V gene. Trimming pared 1 base from V and 1 base from J, leaving 8 bases between. CDR3 loop: CASSLTGYNYGYTF. CDR3 bases: TGCGCCAGCAGCTTGACGGGATATAACTATGGCTACACCTTC.

The chain links TRBV7-3 to TRBJ2-2; D is unresolved. Trimming removed 2 bases from V and 1 base from J, with 5 bases in between. The CDR3 runs 14 residues. CDR1 SGHTA and CDR2 FQGTGA come from the germline V gene. Here the CDR3 DNA reads TGTGCCAGCAGCTTATGGGAGAACACCGGGGAGCTGTTTTTT. Protein product: CASSLWENTGELFF.

On this clone itself: The same CDR3 can be traced to other DNA sequences in this sample. The rearrangement uses TRBV13 and TRBJ2-7; D may be TRBD1 (6 bases). The V end was cut by 3 bases, the J end by 6 bases, with 21 bases between. The CDR3 runs 16 residues. CDR1 is PRHDT, CDR2 FYEKMQ, per germline (reference sequence). CDR3 coding DNA: TGTGCCAGCAGCTTCCTTGGACAGACCCTCAGGAGCGAGCAGTACTTC. Translating it yields CASSFLGQTLRSEQYF.

The chain uses TRBV29-1 and TRBJ2-7; TRBD2 matches 8 bases. The CDR3 runs to 12 residues. In germline, CDR1 is SQVTM, CDR2 ANQGSEA. The J segment lost 5 bases and the V segment lost 6 bases, leaving 6 bases of the junction unmatched. This CDR3 reads CSVESGSHEQYF. CDR3 in DNA: TGCAGCGTGGAGAGCGGGAGCCACGAGCAGTACTTC.

The chain couples TRBV28 to TRBJ2-3; D unresolved. CDR1 and CDR2 from the germline V gene are MDHEN and SYDVKM. The CDR3 spans 14 residues. Trimming stripped 4 bases from V and 2 bases from J, with 10 bases between. CDR3: CASSSYFATDTQYF. In DNA, the CDR3 is TGTGCCAGCAGTTCGTACTTCGCCACAGATACGCAGTATTTT. The full variable domain, with the rest looked up from reference TRBV28 and TRBJ2-3, is DVKVTQSSRYLVKRTGEKVFLECVQDMDHENMFWYRQDPGLGLRLIYFSYDVKMKEKGDIPEGYSVSREKKERFSLILESASTNQTSMYLCASSSYFATDTQYFGPGTRLTVL.

The V and J genes are TRBV28 and TRBJ2-1; D is unclear. Germline lookup yields CDR1 MDHEN and CDR2 SYDVKM. This CDR3 has 11 residues. Trimming shortened V by 3 bases and J by 8 bases, and 5 bases separated the two germline ends. CDR3 loop: CASSFLDEQFF. The CDR3 coding sequence is TGTGCCAGCAGTTTCCTGGATGAGCAGTTCTTC.

This clone was detected a few times. This chain connects TRBV25-1 to TRBJ2-2; 7 nucleotides align to TRBD2. The CDR3 consists of 12 residues. J lost 7 bases, V lost 9 bases, and 5 bases had no gene match. From germline, CDR1 is MGHDK and CDR2 SYGVNS. Written as DNA, the CDR3 is TGTGCCAGTCGGGGGAGGGGCGGGGAGCTGTTTTTT. Translated, it gives CASRGRGGELFF.

This chain connects TRBV7-2 to TRBJ1-1; maybe TRBD1 (6 bases). From germline, CDR1 is SGHTA and CDR2 FQGNSA. Trimming removed 4 bases from V and 4 bases from J, with 16 bases in between. The CDR3 has 15 amino acids. CDR3 sequence reads: CASSSTWGGVTEAFF. The CDR3 region has the DNA TGTGCCAGCAGCTCGACATGGGGGGGCGTCACTGAAGCTTTCTTT.